This T cell receptor (beta chain) was profiled in a study of graft-versus-host responses after intestinal transplantation. Study details: As for transplant type, recipients had multivisceral, liver-intestinal, or isolated intestinal grafts. Anti-thymocyte globulin induction, then tacrolimus and steroids for about 3 years, went to all recipients. General study results and limits: GvH clones detected in recipient marrow included some appearing first in ileum or blood.

Clones were sequenced by immunoSEQ multiplex PCR, and TCRdb holds only the in-frame ones, with some missing. The data show about 97,000 clones, with 75% to 95% seen just once and roughly a sixth held by the top ten. With 2 bases removed from V and 1 base from J, the gap between germline ends came to 18 bases. Germline CDR1 reads SGHKS; CDR2 reads YYEKEE (reference sequence). The CDR3 extends over 17 amino acids. In the case of this clone: Its antigen is unknown.

The source is a human patient who received an intestinal transplant, so some T cells may come from the graft donor. The V call is TRBV5-5, the J call TRBJ1-1; D possibly corresponds to TRBD1 (6 bases). Source: PBMCs, taken about 450 days after intestinal transplant. The CDR3 protein is CASSFRTGAKQNTEAFF. The CDR3 DNA reads as TGTGCCAGCAGCTTCCGAACGGGGGCTAAACAGAACACTGAAGCTTTCTTT.